These 23 T cell receptor beta chains were sequenced from one sample in a study of blood T cell repertoires in COVID-19. Sequencing was performed with immunoSEQ multiplex PCR; in TCRdb, only in-frame clones are kept and a portion is missing. The table shows about 170,000 clones, with 85% occurring only once. Sequencing used peripheral blood. Receptors were obtained from an elderly woman with COVID-19, enrolled during active disease.

This clone was recorded only once. The CDR3 loop is CASSLGGGDSPLHF. The CDR3 region has the DNA TGCGCCAGCAGCTTGGGCGGAGGGGATTCACCCCTCCACTTT. The V call is TRBV5-1, the J call TRBJ1-6; weak D call: TRBD1 (5 bases). The V end lost 0 bases, the J end lost 8 bases, and 9 bases lay between the germline ends. The V gene's germline CDR1 is SGHRS and CDR2 YFSETQ. This CDR3 is built from 14 residues.

The chain employs TRBV11-2 and TRBJ2-3, with 10 bases lining up with TRBD1. The CDR3 totals 17 residues. Germline V gene lookup returns CDR1 SGHAT and CDR2 FQNNGV. V trimming: 4 bases; J trimming: 4 bases; junction bases outside the gene matches: 11. The CDR3 is CASSSSLPGQGPDTQYF. DNA for the CDR3: TGTGCCAGCAGCTCCTCTCTACCGGGACAGGGGCCAGATACGCAGTATTTT.

J is TRBJ2-6 and V is TRBV7-3; weak D call: TRBD2 (7 bases). CDR1 is SGHTA, CDR2 FQGTGA, per germline. The length of the CDR3 is 18 residues. Trimming removed 5 bases from V and 4 bases from J, with 21 bases in between. The CDR3 sequence: CASSRTGGTQTGANVLTF. CDR3 sequence (DNA): TGTGCCAGCAGCCGAACGGGGGGCACCCAAACCGGGGCCAACGTCCTGACTTTC.

The chain carries TRBV27 and TRBJ2-7; TRBD1 might be the D (5 bases). V gave up 0 bases and J gave up 10 bases, with 13 bases separating them. This CDR3 is built from 13 residues. Germline-derived CDR1 and CDR2 are MNHEY and SMNVEV (reference sequence). CDR3: CASSLSAGPLQYF. CDR3 sequence (DNA): TGTGCCAGCAGTTTATCCGCAGGGCCCCTTCAGTACTTC.

The genes are TRBV9 and TRBJ2-1, with 7 bases identical to TRBD2. CDR1 and CDR2 (germline): SGDLS, YYNGEE. V shed 3 bases and J 7 bases; nucleotides not matched to a gene: 10. The CDR3 consists of 15 residues. CDR3 nucleotides: TGTGCCAGCAGCGCATACAGCGGGATGGGAAATGAGCAGTTCTTC. Its translation is CASSAYSGMGNEQFF.

The chain is built from TRBV6-6 and TRBJ1-2; 7 bases are shared with TRBD1. This CDR3 is built from 12 residues. Germline CDR1 is MNHNY and CDR2 is SVGAGI (reference sequence). V was clipped by 5 bases and J by 8 bases; unmatched bases: 5. For the CDR3, the DNA is TGTGCCAGCAGTACGGGACAGTCGGGCTACACCTTC. Translating gives CASSTGQSGYTF.

The V and J genes are TRBV7-2 and TRBJ2-7; 9 positions agree with TRBD2. V shed 5 bases, J shed 3 bases, and the junction held 14 bases outside the gene matches. CDR1 SGHTA and CDR2 FQGNSA come from the germline V gene. CDR3 length equals 17 residues. The CDR3 protein is CASSHGLRGGTSYEQYF. The CDR3 coding sequence is TGTGCCAGCAGCCACGGATTGCGGGGGGGCACGAGCTACGAGCAGTACTTC. The variable domain in full, with the rest retrieved from reference TRBV7-2 and TRBJ2-7, is GAGVSQSPSNKVTEKGKDVELRCDPISGHTALYWYRQSLGQGLEFLIYFQGNSAPDKSGLPSDRFSAERTGGSVSTLTIQRTQQEDSAVYLCASSHGLRGGTSYEQYFGPGTRLTVT.

The chain is built from TRBV6-5 and TRBJ2-1, with TRBD2 matching over 8 bases. CDR3 length: 14 residues. Looked up from germline, CDR1 is MNHEY and CDR2 is SVGAGI. Trimming removed 6 bases from V and 7 bases from J; junction bases left unmatched: 8. The CDR3 spells CASRAKREWNEQFF. DNA of the CDR3: TGTGCCAGCAGGGCCAAGCGGGAGTGGAATGAGCAGTTCTTC.

The chain links TRBV6-5 to TRBJ1-2; D is possibly TRBD1 (5 bases). Trimming cost V 7 bases and J 3 bases, with 18 bases left between them. CDR3 size: 15 residues. Germline values: CDR1 MNHEY, CDR2 SVGAGI. The CDR3 coding sequence is TGTGCCAGCATCGGTGGCGGGGGGGAATACTATGGCTACACCTTC. Amino acids: CASIGGGGEYYGYTF.

The chain has TRBV7-9 and TRBJ2-7, with 8 positions matching TRBD1. The CDR3 length is 18 residues. CDR1 SEHNR and CDR2 FQNEAQ come from the germline V gene (reference sequence). The ends lost 1 base at V and 4 bases at J; junction bases unmatched: 15. CDR3 sequence reads: CASSLGSGGSLWTYEQYF. CDR3 in DNA: TGTGCCAGCAGCTTAGGATCAGGGGGCTCATTATGGACGTACGAGCAGTACTTC.

The V gene is TRBV6-5, the J gene TRBJ2-5; 8 positions match TRBD1. The V gene end was trimmed by 2 bases and the J gene end by 4 bases; junction bases not matched to a gene: 3. CDR3 length equals 14 residues. The germline CDR1 and CDR2 sequences are MNHEY and SVGAGI. As DNA, the CDR3 is TGTGCCAGCAGTTACAGACAGGGGTTAGAGACCCAGTACTTC. Its protein is CASSYRQGLETQYF.

The chain has TRBV28 and TRBJ2-7, with TRBD1 matching 7 bases. This CDR3 is built from 16 residues. The J segment lost 2 bases and the V segment lost 1 base, leaving 8 bases of the junction unmatched. The germline V gene encodes CDR1 MDHEN and CDR2 SYDVKM. DNA for the CDR3: TGTGCCAGCAGTTTATCCCTGGGGACAGAAACCTACGAGCAGTACTTC. The encoded protein is CASSLSLGTETYEQYF.

The V and J genes are TRBV9 and TRBJ1-6; D is possibly TRBD1 (6 bases). This CDR3 is 15 amino acids long. CDR1 and CDR2 (germline): SGDLS, YYNGEE. Trimming removed 4 bases at V and 10 bases at J, with 18 bases between. The CDR3 protein is CASSLNRDRGSPLHF. CDR3 sequence (DNA): TGTGCCAGCAGCTTGAACAGGGATCGGGGATCACCCCTCCACTTT.

This rearrangement joins TRBV5-1 to TRBJ2-7, with TRBD2 as a possible D gene (5 bases). This CDR3 spans 15 amino acids. CDR1 SGHRS and CDR2 YFSETQ come from the germline V gene. The V gene lost 0 bases and the J gene lost 3 bases, with 13 bases spanning the gap. The CDR3: CASSLGRLGNYEQYF. CDR3 in DNA: TGCGCCAGCAGCTTGGGGAGGTTAGGGAACTACGAGCAGTACTTC.

The chain recombines TRBV14 with TRBJ1-1; possible D gene TRBD1, 6 bases. V was shortened by 0 bases and J by 5 bases, with 19 bases between the two germline ends. Germline V lookup: CDR1 SGHDN, CDR2 FVKESK. This CDR3 spans 17 amino acids. CDR3 residues: CASSQERGSNPDTEAFF. CDR3 DNA sequence: TGTGCCAGCAGCCAAGAAAGGGGGTCAAACCCGGATACTGAAGCTTTCTTT.

The rearrangement links TRBV18 to TRBJ2-3; TRBD2 might be the D (5 bases). Trimming pared 3 bases from V and 6 bases from J, leaving 16 bases between. The germline V gene has CDR1 KGHSH and CDR2 LQKENI. The CDR3 sequence is 15 residues long. The CDR3 loop is CASSPGRGSKDTQYF. The CDR3, as DNA: TGTGCCAGCTCACCCGGCCGAGGGAGTAAGGATACGCAGTATTTT.

The V and J genes are TRBV28 and TRBJ2-6; D unresolved. Trimming removed 4 bases at V and 4 bases at J, with 2 bases between. The CDR3 sequence is 12 residues long. Germline V gives CDR1 MDHEN, CDR2 SYDVKM. The chain's CDR3 is CASSSGANVLTF. The CDR3 DNA sequence: TGTGCCAGCAGTTCGGGGGCCAACGTCCTGACTTTC.

The rearrangement uses TRBV6-5 and TRBJ1-2; perhaps TRBD1 as D (6 bases). Trimming took 5 bases from V and 6 from J, leaving 19 bases between them. Germline V gene sequence: CDR1 MNHEY, CDR2 SVGAGI. The CDR3 spans 15 residues. CDR3 protein: CASSRVRSGDHGYTF. The CDR3 DNA sequence: TGTGCCAGCAGTCGAGTTCGGTCAGGGGACCATGGCTACACCTTC.

The genes are TRBV6-5 and TRBJ1-4; 7 positions match TRBD1. V was clipped by 7 bases and J by 7 bases; unmatched bases: 9. The germline CDR1 and CDR2 sequences are MNHEY and SVGAGI. This CDR3 comprises 14 residues. CDR3: CASNAWTGFEKLFF. CDR3 in DNA: TGTGCCAGCAACGCCTGGACAGGTTTTGAAAAACTGTTTTTT.

The rearrangement links TRBV27 to TRBJ1-5; TRBD1 is a possible D gene (5 bases). Germline V gives CDR1 MNHEY, CDR2 SMNVEV (reference sequence). Between the trimmed V and J ends, which lost 3 bases and 3 bases, there was a span of 15 bases. The length of the CDR3 is 16 residues. CDR3 sequence: CASSLIGTLSNQPQHF. As DNA, the CDR3 is TGTGCCAGCAGTTTGATAGGGACTCTCTCCAATCAGCCCCAGCATTTT.

The chain uses TRBV6-5 and TRBJ2-7, with D maybe TRBD2 (5 bases). Germline V lookup: CDR1 MNHEY, CDR2 SVGAGI. The CDR3 has 15 residues. Trimming took off 5 bases at V and 2 bases at J, with 16 bases between the two ends. The CDR3 protein is CASSREISATYEQYF. The CDR3 DNA follows: TGTGCCAGCAGTCGCGAAATTAGCGCGACCTACGAGCAGTACTTC.

DNA of the CDR3: TGTGCCAGTACCCCCCTTGGGGAGGGAAATGGCTACACCTTC. Protein sequence: CASTPLGEGNGYTF. The chain uses TRBV19 and TRBJ1-2, with D hard to call. The CDR3 is 14 amino acids. Trimming removed 7 bases at V and 6 bases at J, with 18 bases between. Germline assignment: CDR1 LNHDA and CDR2 SQIVND (reference sequence).

The rearrangement uses TRBV5-1 and TRBJ1-5; 8 nucleotides agree with TRBD1. The CDR3 contains 15 residues. Germline CDR1 is SGHRS and CDR2 is YFSETQ. V lost 0 bases, J lost 5 bases, and 4 bases stayed unmatched. The CDR3 region is CASSLETGDDQPQHF. The CDR3 DNA is TGCGCCAGCAGCTTGGAGACAGGGGACGATCAGCCCCAGCATTTT.